The TCR beta chain under discussion was sequenced for a study of PD-L1 blockade in urothelial cancer. Study-level background: Blood samples had a median of approximately 140,000 T cells, 75,000 or so unique TCRs, and clonality approximately 0.086.

Findings of the study overall: Blood TCR clonality below the median before treatment was a predictor of better survival.

The authors spiked synthetic TCR analog templates into each PCR. The repertoire was sequenced with immunoSEQ multiplex PCR; TCRdb's copy has only in-frame clones and lacks some. The data contain more than 95,000 clones, around 89% of them seen just once; the ten biggest clones take up about 1.8%. Within the sample, this clone is medium-sized. Its specificity is not known. Trimming removed 4 bases from V and 0 bases from J, with 14 bases in between. CDR3 size: 15 residues. Germline loops: CDR1 SGDLS, CDR2 YYNGEE. Time point noted: peripheral blood 6 weeks after treatment start. The material was PBMCs, obtained around atezolizumab (anti-PD-L1) treatment. The receptor comes from a man aged 60 to 75 with urothelial cancer. The chain employs TRBV9 and TRBJ2-7; D perhaps matches TRBD2 (6 bases). The DNA of the CDR3 is TGTGCCAGCAGCCCCCCGGGGGAGCTCTCCTACGAGCAGTACTTC. Amino acid sequence: CASSPPGELSYEQYF.